The 32 T cell receptor beta chains presented below share a single source sample, sequenced in a study of blood T cell repertoires in COVID-19. Generated by immunoSEQ multiplex PCR, the TCRdb table keeps only in-frame clones and is missing some. The sample has a few hundred thousand clones, about 83% seen once. Sequencing input: PBMCs or T cells enriched from blood (not recorded which). These receptors all come from a middle-aged woman who had recovered from COVID-19.

In this sample, this clone turned up once. This chain uses TRBV4-1 with TRBJ1-1, with 8 bases matching TRBD1. V lost 1 base, J lost 4 bases, and 11 bases stayed unmatched. Per germline, CDR1 MGHRA and CDR2 YSYEKL. CDR3 length equals 17 residues. The CDR3 region is CASSQGLTRGLGTEAFF. The CDR3 DNA reads TGCGCCAGCAGCCAAGGACTTACCAGGGGGCTAGGCACTGAAGCTTTCTTT.

The rearrangement uses TRBV3-1 (or the pseudogene TRBV3-2) and TRBJ2-1, with 12 bases fitting TRBD2. The CDR3 is 15 amino acids. After removal of 0 bases from V and 8 bases from J, the junction contained 2 bases not matched to a gene. Germline CDR1 reads LGHDT; CDR2 reads YNNKEL (reference sequence). The CDR3 DNA reads TGTGCCAGCAGCCAAGAGGCTAGCGGGAGGGATGAGCAGTTCTTC. Amino acids: CASSQEASGRDEQFF.

The rearrangement uses TRBV5-1 and TRBJ2-7; 10 nucleotides line up with TRBD1. The CDR3 loop spans 14 amino acids. V gave up 6 bases and J gave up 2 bases; unmatched junction bases: 5. The germline gives CDR1 SGHRS, CDR2 YFSETQ. The CDR3, as DNA: TGCGCCAGCACCACCGGGACAGGGGCCTACGAGCAGTACTTC. Protein sequence: CASTTGTGAYEQYF. The full variable domain, rest sourced from reference TRBV5-1 and TRBJ2-7, is KAGVTQTPRYLIKTRGQQVTLSCSPISGHRSVSWYQQTPGQGLQFLFEYFSETQRNKGNFPGRFSGRQFSNSRSEMNVSTLELGDSALYLCASTTGTGAYEQYFGPGTRLTVT.

The chain has TRBV5-4 and TRBJ1-2; tentatively, D is TRBD1 (5 bases). V lost 0 bases and J 8 bases, leaving 11 bases between the germline ends. Germline V lookup: CDR1 SGHNT, CDR2 YYREEE (reference sequence). The CDR3 runs 13 residues. The CDR3 sequence is CASSLALSGGYTF. Here the CDR3 DNA reads TGTGCCAGCAGCTTGGCTTTATCAGGGGGCTACACCTTC.

In nucleotides, the CDR3 is TGCGCCAGCAGCCTGCCATCAGGCCGCAAGGGGACTAGCGGGCGTTCTACTGAGCAGTTCTTC. Its translation: CASSLPSGRKGTSGRSTEQFF. The rearrangement links TRBV4-1 to TRBJ2-1; 12 nucleotides line up with TRBD2. The trim removed 4 bases at V and 9 bases at J, leaving 25 bases unmatched. Germline lookup yields CDR1 MGHRA and CDR2 YSYEKL. There are 21 residues in the CDR3.

The chain recombines TRBV20-1 with TRBJ2-7; tentative D call: TRBD1 (5 bases). The CDR3 covers 14 residues. V lost 3 bases and J lost 1, with 13 bases in between. From germline, CDR1 is DFQATT and CDR2 SNEGSKA (reference sequence). Written as DNA, the CDR3 is TGCAGTGCTAGTAGGGGCGCTGATTCCTACGAGCAGTACTTC. Translation: CSASRGADSYEQYF.

V gene TRBV5-4 combines with J gene TRBJ2-7; 9 bases agree with TRBD1. V dropped 1 base and J dropped 2; count of bases not matched to a gene: 16. Germline CDR1 and CDR2: SGHNT and YYREEE (reference sequence). The CDR3 covers 19 residues. The CDR3 DNA sequence: TGTGCCAGCAGCTTGAGTTCCGGGACAGGGAAGTATCCCACCTACGAGCAGTACTTC. Amino acids: CASSLSSGTGKYPTYEQYF.

V and J are TRBV7-2 and TRBJ1-1, with TRBD1 matching 9 bases. The CDR3 contains 16 residues. V was clipped by 1 base and J by 4 bases; unmatched bases: 7. Per the germline V gene, CDR1 is SGHTA and CDR2 is FQGNSA. In DNA form, the CDR3 reads TGTGCCAGCAGCTTAGTACAGGGGGCTTTAGGCACTGAAGCTTTCTTT. Translating it yields CASSLVQGALGTEAFF.

The V gene is TRBV9, the J gene TRBJ2-1; D might be TRBD2 (6 bases). V dropped 4 bases and J dropped 0 bases, with 14 bases sitting between them. Germline CDR1 reads SGDLS; CDR2 reads YYNGEE. CDR3 length: 16 residues. CDR3 nucleotides: TGTGCCAGCAGCCCATCGGGAGTTAGCTCCTACAATGAGCAGTTCTTC. It codes for CASSPSGVSSYNEQFF.

This clone was seen once. The CDR3 sequence: CATTPGHFLGSGANVLTF. CDR3 DNA sequence: TGTGCCACCACCCCGGGACACTTCTTGGGCTCTGGGGCCAACGTCCTGACTTTC. The chain joins TRBV15 to TRBJ2-6; a weak D match, TRBD1 (6 bases). Germline CDR1 and CDR2: LNHNV and YYDKDF (reference sequence). The CDR3 extends over 18 amino acids. The ends were cut back, 7 bases at V and 0 bases at J, with 19 bases in the middle.

The rearrangement links TRBV20-1 to TRBJ2-2; D might be TRBD2 (6 bases). V gave up 3 bases and J gave up 7 bases, with 12 bases separating them. The CDR3 loop spans 13 amino acids. Looked up from germline, CDR1 is DFQATT and CDR2 is SNEGSKA (reference sequence). DNA for the CDR3: TGCAGTGCTAGTTCAGGGAGGAACGGGGAGCTGTTTTTT. Translated, it gives CSASSGRNGELFF.

The chain links TRBV25-1 to TRBJ1-4; TRBD1 matches 9 bases. The CDR3 spans 15 residues. Germline V gene lookup returns CDR1 MGHDK and CDR2 SYGVNS. V lost 4 bases to trimming and J lost 7 bases; unmatched junction nucleotides: 7. In DNA, the CDR3 is TGTGCCAGCAGTGGACCGGGACAGGGATCTGAAAAACTGTTTTTT. Translation: CASSGPGQGSEKLFF.

The V gene is TRBV6-5, the J gene TRBJ1-5; D is unclear. The germline CDR1 and CDR2 sequences are MNHEY and SVGAGI. The CDR3 covers 14 residues. V was clipped by 2 bases and J by 4 bases, with 9 bases between them. DNA of the CDR3: TGTGCCAGCAGTTACAGCCCCGAGAATCAGCCCCAGCATTTT. Amino acids: CASSYSPENQPQHF.

This rearrangement joins TRBV5-3 to TRBJ2-2; 7 nucleotides line up with TRBD2. TRBV5-3 carries the ORF label, with uncertain function. CDR3 length: 17 residues. V gave up 2 bases and J gave up 6 bases; unmatched junction bases: 13. The CDR3 nucleotides are TGTGCCAGAAGCTTTTGGATGACTAGCCGGGGTGCCGGGGAGCTGTTTTTT. Translated, it gives CARSFWMTSRGAGELFF.

This clone occurred once. This sequence joins TRBV11-2 and TRBJ2-5; 9 bases line up with TRBD2. Trimming removed 6 bases from V and 4 bases from J; junction bases left unmatched: 9. Germline CDR1 SGHAT, CDR2 FQNNGV. The length of the CDR3 is 15 residues. The CDR3 loop reads CASSKGGRAGETQYF. The CDR3 DNA reads TGTGCCAGCAGTAAAGGCGGGAGGGCCGGAGAGACCCAGTACTTC.

The rearrangement links TRBV7-2 to TRBJ2-7; D may be TRBD1 (5 bases). This CDR3 is built from 15 residues. The germline V and J ends were trimmed by 1 base and 4 bases, with 14 bases remaining between them. Germline V lookup: CDR1 SGHTA, CDR2 FQGNSA. As DNA, the CDR3 is TGTGCCAGCAGCTTAGGGGCAGGGCATGTTTACGAGCAGTACGTC. This codes for CASSLGAGHVYEQYV.

The chain couples TRBV2 to TRBJ1-5, with D perhaps TRBD1 (6 bases). CDR3 size: 15 residues. Germline V gene data show CDR1 as SNHLY and CDR2 as FYNNEI. Trimming cost V 7 bases and J 0 bases, with 13 bases left between them. In DNA, the CDR3 is TGTGCCAGCACCCTGACAGGAAATAGCAATCAGCCCCAGCATTTT. Translation gives CASTLTGNSNQPQHF. Full variable domain (outside the CDR3, taken from reference TRBV2 and TRBJ1-5): EPEVTQTPSHQVTQMGQEVILRCVPISNHLYFYWYRQILGQKVEFLVSFYNNEISEKSEIFDDQFSVERPDGSNFTLKIRSTKLEDSAMYFCASTLTGNSNQPQHFGDGTRLSIL.

In DNA form, the CDR3 reads TGTGCCAGCAGCTTAGGGGTAGCGGGACGAACAGATACGCAGTATTTT. Its protein product is CASSLGVAGRTDTQYF. The chain joins TRBV11-2 to TRBJ2-3, with 8 nucleotides matching TRBD2. V dropped 1 base and J dropped 3; count of bases not matched to a gene: 6. CDR1 is SGHAT and CDR2 is FQNNGV in the germline V gene. This CDR3 comprises 16 residues.

V is TRBV9 and J is TRBJ2-1; the D gene is possibly TRBD2 (6 bases). With 0 bases removed from V and 7 bases from J, the gap between germline ends came to 14 bases. Germline V gene lookup returns CDR1 SGDLS and CDR2 YYNGEE. The CDR3 runs to 15 residues. CDR3 sequence: CASSVVGLAQNEQFF. The CDR3, as DNA: TGTGCCAGCAGCGTAGTCGGCCTAGCGCAGAATGAGCAGTTCTTC.

The chain recombines TRBV5-5 with TRBJ1-4; 10 bases agree with TRBD1. Unmatched junction bases numbered 8, after V lost 4 bases and J lost 5 bases. The CDR3 is 16 amino acids. Germline V CDR1 and CDR2: SGHKS, YYEKEE (reference sequence). The CDR3 reads CASSRTGGVFNEKLFF. CDR3 DNA sequence: TGTGCCAGCAGCCGGACAGGGGGGGTATTCAATGAAAAACTGTTTTTT.

This clone was seen just once. The gene calls are TRBV6-5 and TRBJ2-1, with 7 bases matching TRBD1. V was clipped by 6 bases and J by 3 bases; unmatched bases: 8. The CDR3 is 15 amino acids. CDR1 MNHEY and CDR2 SVGAGI come from the germline V gene. The CDR3 bases are TGTGCCAGCAGGCCTACAGGGGAAGGCTACAATGAGCAGTTCTTC. Protein sequence: CASRPTGEGYNEQFF.

This clone has just a few counts. The chain is built from TRBV5-1 and TRBJ1-2; TRBD1 is a possible D gene (6 bases). The CDR3 length is 14 residues. Germline V CDR1 and CDR2: SGHRS, YFSETQ. Trimming stripped 0 bases from V and 5 bases from J, with 11 bases between. CDR3 in DNA: TGCGCCAGCAGCTTGGAGGGGGTAGGGTATGGCTACACCTTC. This translates into CASSLEGVGYGYTF.

The genes are TRBV9 and TRBJ1-4; D possibly corresponds to TRBD1 (6 bases). Germline V gives CDR1 SGDLS, CDR2 YYNGEE. CDR3 length: 16 residues. V was shortened by 4 bases and J by 0 bases, with 13 bases between the two germline ends. The CDR3 DNA reads as TGTGCCAGCAGCAAAGGACGGACAGCAACTAATGAAAAACTGTTTTTT. Amino acids: CASSKGRTATNEKLFF.

V gene TRBV28 combines with J gene TRBJ2-7; the match to TRBD2 covers 8 bases. CDR1 and CDR2 (germline): MDHEN, SYDVKM. V dropped 1 base and J dropped 3; count of bases not matched to a gene: 2. The CDR3 length is 14 residues. CDR3 nucleotide sequence: TGTGCCAGCAGTTTATCGGGAGGGGGCTACGAGCAGTACTTC. Its protein is CASSLSGGGYEQYF.

The chain links TRBV10-1 to TRBJ1-2; 7 bases map to TRBD1. The V gene end was trimmed by 6 bases and the J gene end by 5 bases; junction bases not matched to a gene: 36. The CDR3 has 23 amino acids. In germline, CDR1 is WNHNN, CDR2 SYGVQD (reference sequence). For the CDR3, the DNA is TGCGCCAGCAGCGAGAGTCGCCTGGGGACAGCTGGAATCGCTTGTGGCCGTCCTTATGGCTACACCTTC. Translated: CASSESRLGTAGIACGRPYGYTF.

The chain links TRBV6-5 to TRBJ2-3; 9 positions agree with TRBD2. Germline V gene data show CDR1 as MNHEY and CDR2 as SVGAGI. This CDR3 comprises 14 residues. V was clipped by 6 bases and J by 5 bases; unmatched bases: 6. CDR3 region: CASSPGLAGDTQYF. The CDR3 DNA reads TGTGCCAGCAGCCCGGGACTAGCTGGAGATACGCAGTATTTT.

The J gene is TRBJ1-3, the V gene TRBV14, with D hard to call. Trimming took off 2 bases at V and 0 bases at J, with 8 bases between the two ends. Germline values: CDR1 SGHDN, CDR2 FVKESK. There are 15 residues in the CDR3. Written as DNA, the CDR3 is TGTGCCAGCAGCCAAAGAACAGTCTCTGGAAACACCATATATTTT. Encoded protein: CASSQRTVSGNTIYF.

The chain couples TRBV7-2 to TRBJ2-2; a possible D gene is TRBD2 (5 bases). The CDR3 extends over 17 amino acids. Germline V gene sequence: CDR1 SGHTA, CDR2 FQGNSA. The V end was cut by 3 bases, the J end by 4 bases, with 18 bases between. The CDR3 spells CASSLITALAGTGELFF. The DNA of the CDR3 is TGTGCCAGCAGCTTGATCACGGCTTTGGCGGGCACCGGGGAGCTGTTTTTT.

The chain combines TRBV30 with TRBJ1-6; D perhaps matches TRBD1 (5 bases). The CDR3 is 12 amino acids. The ends were cut back, 8 bases at V and 7 bases at J, with 12 bases in the middle. Germline assignment: CDR1 GTSNPN and CDR2 SVGIG (reference sequence). As DNA, the CDR3 is TGTGCCCACGGACAAACCAATTCACCCCTCCACTTT. Residues: CAHGQTNSPLHF.

The chain recombines TRBV5-4 with TRBJ2-1, with 7 positions matching TRBD1. Per the germline V gene, CDR1 is SGHNT and CDR2 is YYREEE (reference sequence). CDR3 length equals 16 residues. J lost 1 base, V lost 4 bases, and 8 bases had no gene match. CDR3 sequence reads: CASSQKTGISYNEQFF. The CDR3 DNA sequence: TGTGCCAGCAGCCAGAAGACAGGGATTTCCTACAATGAGCAGTTCTTC. Based on the CDR3 plus reference TRBV5-4 and TRBJ2-1, the full variable domain is ETGVTQSPTHLIKTRGQQVTLRCSSQSGHNTVSWYQQALGQGPQFIFQYYREEENGRGNFPPRFSGLQFPNYSSELNVNALELDDSALYLCASSQKTGISYNEQFFGPGTRLTVL.

The chain recombines TRBV18 with TRBJ1-3; the D is unclear. Germline CDR1 reads KGHSH; CDR2 reads LQKENI. The CDR3 runs 15 residues. Trimming removed 3 bases at V and 2 bases at J, with 11 bases between. CDR3 sequence reads: CASSPPAGAGNTIYF. The DNA for the CDR3 is TGTGCCAGCTCACCCCCGGCCGGGGCTGGAAACACCATATATTTT.

This clone was recorded once. The CDR3, as DNA: TGTGCTAGTGGTGTCTCCGGGACTGACGCGTCCACCTTC. Translating gives CASGVSGTDASTF. The rearrangement joins TRBV12-5 to TRBJ1-2; D is possibly TRBD1 (5 bases). Between the trimmed V and J ends, which lost 5 bases and 13 bases, there was a span of 20 bases. Germline V gene sequence: CDR1 LGHNT, CDR2 FRNRAP. The CDR3 spans 13 residues.